A selection of T cell receptor beta chains follows, all from one sample in a study of beta chain features in type 1 diabetes. Assay used: immunoSEQ multiplex PCR; TCRdb lists only in-frame clones, some missing. The sample consists of 900,000 or so clones, 17% of them appearing once. The sequencing sample was made of naive CD4+ T cells from blood. These receptors all come from a woman aged 18-35 years in good health. Both conserved end residues are part of each CDR3. The D gene is left open where the match is weak. The size field is filled for only some rows; it gives once, few, many or a size class.

j_call,clone_size,cdr3_length,v_call,d_call,cdr3_nt,cdr3_aa
TRBJ2-7,NA,15,TRBV7-2,NA,TGTGCCAGCAGCTCCCCCCGAGGAGGGAGGTACGAGCAGTACTTC,CASSSPRGGRYEQYF
TRBJ2-5,NA,16,TRBV5-1,TRBD2,TGCGCCAGCAGCCGCCTTGGCGGGAGGGCGGCGGAGACCCAGTACTTC,CASSRLGGRAAETQYF
TRBJ2-7,NA,15,TRBV7-2,TRBD2,TGTGCCAGCAGCTTAGCTAGCGGGACTCTCTACGAGCAGTACTTC,CASSLASGTLYEQYF
TRBJ1-2,few,16,TRBV2,TRBD1,TGTGCCAGCAATTACCCCGGGACAGAAGCTAACTATGGCTACACCTTC,CASNYPGTEANYGYTF
TRBJ2-2,NA,16,TRBV4-3,NA,TGCGCCAGCAGCCAAGAGGTGGGCAGAAACACCGGGGAGCTGTTTTTT,CASSQEVGRNTGELFF
TRBJ2-4,NA,16,TRBV4-1,TRBD2,TGCGCCAGCAGCCAAGAGGCGGGGGGTGGCAAAAACATTCAGTACTTC,CASSQEAGGGKNIQYF
TRBJ2-7,few,16,TRBV18,NA,TGTGCCAGCTCGCCCACGGGGCCTGGTGGTCGGTACGAGCAGTACTTC,CASSPTGPGGRYEQYF
TRBJ2-1,NA,17,TRBV4-3,TRBD1,TGCGCCAGCAGCCAAAGAAGACCGGGACAGGGATACAATGAGCAGTTCTTC,CASSQRRPGQGYNEQFF
TRBJ2-1,few,15,TRBV5-4,TRBD2,TGTGCCAGCAGCTTGGGACTAGCAAGGTACAATGAGCAGTTCTTC,CASSLGLARYNEQFF
TRBJ2-1,few,11,TRBV20-1,NA,TGCAGTGCTAAGGAGTACAATGAGCAGTTCTTC,CSAKEYNEQFF
TRBJ1-2,few,16,TRBV7-9,NA,TGTGCCAGCAGCTTAGGTGCAGGGACGTCGTACTATGGCTACACCTTC,CASSLGAGTSYYGYTF
TRBJ2-7,NA,12,TRBV7-6,NA,TGTGCCAGCAGTCGTCAGGGGTTCCAGCAGTACTTC,CASSRQGFQQYF
TRBJ2-1,NA,15,TRBV7-2,TRBD2,TGTGCCAGCAGCTTGGACGGGGGGGACTACAATGAGCAGTTCTTC,CASSLDGGDYNEQFF
TRBJ2-3,NA,16,TRBV4-3,TRBD2,TGCGCCAGCAGCCAAGATGCGCTAGCGGGAGTAGATACGCAGTATTTT,CASSQDALAGVDTQYF
TRBJ2-1,few,14,TRBV28,TRBD2,TGTGCCAGCAGTTTATACAGTTTGGCGGGAGGACCGTTCTTC,CASSLYSLAGGPFF
TRBJ1-5,few,13,TRBV6-6,NA,TGTGCCAGCAGTTTTACTGGAAATCAGCCCCAGCATTTT,CASSFTGNQPQHF
TRBJ1-1,NA,13,TRBV19,NA,TGTGCCAGTAGTACCTATAGTAGCACTGAAGCTTTCTTT,CASSTYSSTEAFF
TRBJ1-1,few,17,TRBV7-9,NA,TGTGCCAGCAGCTTAGGGTTGACGTCCTACGGGGGCAGCGAAGCTTTCTTT,CASSLGLTSYGGSEAFF
TRBJ2-7,few,15,TRBV7-9,TRBD1,TGTGCCAGCAGTTCCTGGGGGGAAGACAGGGGCGAGCAGTACTTC,CASSSWGEDRGEQYF
TRBJ2-7,NA,12,TRBV2,NA,TGTGCCAGCAAACCGACAGCCTACGAGCAGTACTTC,CASKPTAYEQYF
TRBJ2-7,few,15,TRBV4-2,TRBD2,TGTGCCAGCAGCCTACTAGCGGGAGATTCCTACGAGCAGTACTTC,CASSLLAGDSYEQYF
TRBJ2-5,NA,15,TRBV2,TRBD2,TGTGCCAGCAACATACTAGCGGGAGTCCGAGAGACCCAGTACTTC,CASNILAGVRETQYF
TRBJ2-5,few,12,TRBV29-1,NA,TGCAGCGGTTTCGACTCCGCTGAGACCCAGTACTTC,CSGFDSAETQYF
TRBJ2-7,few,15,TRBV4-2,NA,TGTGCCAGCAGCCCCTCTTGGGGAGCGATTGAGGAGCAGTACTTC,CASSPSWGAIEEQYF
TRBJ2-1,few,13,TRBV19,NA,TGTGCCAGTAGTCCCGGACCCTACAATGAGCAGTTCTTC,CASSPGPYNEQFF
TRBJ1-4,few,16,TRBV7-9,NA,TGTGCCAGCAGCTTAGCGGATCGGAATAGCCGGGAAAAACTGTTTTTT,CASSLADRNSREKLFF
TRBJ1-4,NA,14,TRBV28,NA,TGTGCCAGCACTTCCGGGTCGGGAGCTGAAAAACTGTTTTTT,CASTSGSGAEKLFF
TRBJ2-1,few,15,TRBV7-3,NA,TGTGCCAGCAGCTCGGGACCCGGGGCGTACAATGAGCAGTTCTTC,CASSSGPGAYNEQFF
TRBJ2-7,NA,15,TRBV28,TRBD2,TGTGCCAGCAGTGGGACTAGCGGGAGTTGGTACGAGCAGTACTTC,CASSGTSGSWYEQYF
TRBJ2-2,NA,17,TRBV23-1,NA,TGCGCCAGCAGTCAATCCGGGCAGCCTCGTGTCACCGGGGAGCTGTTTTTT,CASSQSGQPRVTGELFF
TRBJ2-7,NA,15,TRBV9,TRBD2,TGTGCCAGCAGCGCACATCCGGGACTAGCGGTCGAGCAGTACTTC,CASSAHPGLAVEQYF
TRBJ2-2,NA,11,TRBV25-1,NA,TGTGCCAGCAGGGGGGTAGGGAGACTGTTTTTT,CASRGVGRLFF
TRBJ2-3,NA,18,TRBV18,TRBD2,TGTGCCAGCTCACCCGACCGAAGACTAGCGGGAGCCGCAGATACGCAGTATTTT,CASSPDRRLAGAADTQYF
TRBJ2-2,NA,15,TRBV7-3,NA,TGTGCCAGCAGCCCCACGGGCCCAAGGGCCGGGGAGCTGTTTTTT,CASSPTGPRAGELFF
TRBJ2-7,few,18,TRBV7-2,TRBD2,TGTGCCAGCAGCCAGTTAGCGGGATTCCCCGCCCGGTCCTACGAGCAGTACTTC,CASSQLAGFPARSYEQYF
TRBJ2-1,few,12,TRBV14,NA,TGTGCCAGCAGCCAAGGCCCGGGGCAGAAGTTCTTC,CASSQGPGQKFF
TRBJ2-5,few,17,TRBV7-2,TRBD2,TGTGCCAGCAGCCCCCGACTAGCGGGAGGGCCGTGGGAGACCCAGTACTTC,CASSPRLAGGPWETQYF
TRBJ2-6,NA,13,TRBV6-6,TRBD1,TGTGCCAGCAGTAGGGGACAGACCAACGTCCTGACTTTC,CASSRGQTNVLTF
TRBJ2-3,few,15,TRBV27,NA,TGTGCCAGCAGTTTAGGGGTTCAGCGCACAGATACGCAGTATTTT,CASSLGVQRTDTQYF
TRBJ2-5,few,13,TRBV27,TRBD1,TGTGCCAGCAGTCGACAGGGGGTCGAGACCCAGTACTTC,CASSRQGVETQYF
TRBJ1-4,few,14,TRBV18,TRBD1,TGTGCCAGCTCACCTGACAGGGGAGTTGGAAAACTGTTTTTT,CASSPDRGVGKLFF